This entry concerns a single TCR beta chain. What antigen it recognizes has not been identified. A much bigger clone sits one base away, suggesting this may be a read error. This record comes from a study of glioma-infiltrating T cells (dated by TCRdb to about 2016). With regard to the full study: Glioma tissue, non-neoplastic brain tissue and matched peripheral blood mononuclear cells were used as sources from which TCR alpha- and beta-chain repertoires were sequenced. To measure divergence between tissue and blood T-cell populations, each tissue-infiltrating repertoire was compared with the peripheral blood repertoire of the same patient. The paired cohort comprised three low-grade glioma patients, under 10 primary glioblastoma patients and three non-glioma patients contributing non-neoplastic brain tissue. What the work shows at the level of the full study, not this receptor alone: VJ-independent divergence between tissue and blood was lower than expected in non-neoplastic patients but higher than expected in all gliomas, particularly low-grade gliomas. Very few CDR3 sequences were shared between tissue and blood, attributed to high CDR3 diversity and limited sampling. Small numbers underpinned the group comparisons: 8 or 9 glioblastoma patients, three low-grade glioma patients and three non-neoplastic patients.

The iRepertoire nested amplicon-rescue multiplex PCR (arm-PCR) platform was used to amplify TCR alpha and beta CDR3 regions from RNA. One-step reverse transcription and amplification used about 95-400 ng of tissue mRNA or PBMC total RNA as input. Following bead purification, Illumina adapters were added through a secondary multiplex PCR, and the libraries were then gel-purified between 200 and 400 bp. Internal 6-nucleotide barcodes were carried by the libraries and were used for demultiplexing. Sequencing of the libraries was done on an Illumina MiSeq using 2x220 or 2x250 nucleotide paired-end reads. The authors' analysis ran thus. FLASH 1.2.11 was used to merge paired reads, and BWA-MEM then aligned the reads to the GRCh37 human genome before TRA and TRB reads were extracted. An IMGT-derived reference of cassette sequences and CDR3 motifs, with pseudogenes included, was used for V and J assignment. Reads were translated in three frames, and productive CDR3s were defined by a C…FGXG motif without stop codons. Clonotypes were defined as unique combinations of V-J cassette pair and CDR3 amino acid sequence. Hamming distance filtering was applied to reads, with thresholds set by the sequence error rate of each sample in mapped regions. The public reads were quality trimmed at Q25 with fastp and then assembled into clones with MiXCR by TCRdb, keeping productive beta chains. A single entry per CDR3 protein holds the most common genes and DNA from its merged rows. TCRdb's processing, not the authors' own work, is the source of the V and J calls. This sample gives 150,000 to 200,000 distinct CDR3 sequences in total; over 30% of them show up just once. Roughly 21% of the sample is in the top ten clones.

Including the terminal cysteine and phenylalanine, the CDR3 comprises 12 residues. Of all the DNA, just the CDR3 is kept, 36 bases in frame from base 1. CDR1 DFQATT and CDR2 SNEGSKA are derived from the germline V gene (reference sequence). The rearrangement combines TRBV20-1 with TRBJ2-4, and TRBD2 may be the D gene, going by 6 matching bases. Sequenced: glioma tissue, nonneoplastic brain tissue, or PBMCs (not recorded which). This sequence was found in a human donor with low-grade glioma or glioblastoma, undergoing nonglioma brain surgery, or in good health (not recorded which). The CDR3 here reads CSAKTSGNIEYF. The sequenced DNA: TGCAGTGCGAAGACTAGTGGGAACATTGAGTACTTC.